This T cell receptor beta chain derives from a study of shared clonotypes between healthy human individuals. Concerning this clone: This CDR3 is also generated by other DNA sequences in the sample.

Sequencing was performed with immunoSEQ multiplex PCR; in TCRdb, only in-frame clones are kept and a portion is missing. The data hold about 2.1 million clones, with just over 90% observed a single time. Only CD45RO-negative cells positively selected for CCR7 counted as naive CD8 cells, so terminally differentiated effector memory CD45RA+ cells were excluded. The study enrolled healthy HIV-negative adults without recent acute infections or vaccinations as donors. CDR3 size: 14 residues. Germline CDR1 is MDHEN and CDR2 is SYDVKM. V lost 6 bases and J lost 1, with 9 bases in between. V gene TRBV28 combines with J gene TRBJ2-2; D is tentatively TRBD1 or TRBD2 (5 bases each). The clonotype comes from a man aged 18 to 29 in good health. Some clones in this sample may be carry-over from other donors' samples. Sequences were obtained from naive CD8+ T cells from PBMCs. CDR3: CASSRDGNTGELFF. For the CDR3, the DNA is TGTGCCAGCAGCAGGGACGGGAACACCGGGGAGCTGTTTTTT. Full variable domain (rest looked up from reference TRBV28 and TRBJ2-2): DVKVTQSSRYLVKRTGEKVFLECVQDMDHENMFWYRQDPGLGLRLIYFSYDVKMKEKGDIPEGYSVSREKKERFSLILESASTNQTSMYLCASSRDGNTGELFFGEGSRLTVL.